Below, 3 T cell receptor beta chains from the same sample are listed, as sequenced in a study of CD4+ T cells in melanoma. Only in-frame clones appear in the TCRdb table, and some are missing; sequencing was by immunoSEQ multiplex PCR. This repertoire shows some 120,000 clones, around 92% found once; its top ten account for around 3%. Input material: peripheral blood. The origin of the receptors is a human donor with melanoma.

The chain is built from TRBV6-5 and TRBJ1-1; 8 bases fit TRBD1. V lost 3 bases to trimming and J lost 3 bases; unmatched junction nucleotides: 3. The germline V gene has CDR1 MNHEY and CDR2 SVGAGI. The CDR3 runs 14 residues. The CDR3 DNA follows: TGTGCCAGCAGTTATCAGGGGGCGTACACTGAAGCTTTCTTT. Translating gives CASSYQGAYTEAFF.

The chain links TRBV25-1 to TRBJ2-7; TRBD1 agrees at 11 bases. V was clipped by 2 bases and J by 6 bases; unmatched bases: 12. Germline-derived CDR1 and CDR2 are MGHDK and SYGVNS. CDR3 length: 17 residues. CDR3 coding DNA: TGTGCCAGCAGTGAAACCGGGACAGGGGGTTATCGCGCCGAGCAGTACTTC. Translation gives CASSETGTGGYRAEQYF.

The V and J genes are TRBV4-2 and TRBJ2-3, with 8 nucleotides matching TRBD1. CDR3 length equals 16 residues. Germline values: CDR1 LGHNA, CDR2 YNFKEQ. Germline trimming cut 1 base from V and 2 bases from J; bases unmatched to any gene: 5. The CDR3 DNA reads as TGTGCCAGCAGCCAAGGACAGGGGATGGACACAGATACGCAGTATTTT. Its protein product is CASSQGQGMDTDTQYF.